Presented here are 23 T cell receptor beta chains from one specimen sequenced in a study of breast tumors, draining lymph nodes, adjacent tissues. Each CDR3 protein is one row after TCRdb ran MiXCR on the multiplex PCR reads. Counted here are some 19,000 distinct CDR3 sequences, about 50% occurring once; the ten biggest clones make up under 8.5%. Sequenced sample: breast tumor tissue. All receptors come from a female donor with breast cancer. Some clones in this sample may be carry-over from other donors' samples.

This clonotype was counted at least ten times. Being one base from a much bigger clone, this may be a read error. The chain uses TRBV11-2 and TRBJ2-2; D might be TRBD2 (6 bases). V lost 3 bases, J lost 6 bases, and 14 bases lay in between. The CDR3 consists of 15 residues. CDR1 and CDR2 (germline): SGHAT, FQNNGV. In DNA, the CDR3 is TGTGCCAGCAGCTTCGGACTATTCGCTTCCGGGGAGCTGTTTTTT. The encoded protein is CASSFGLFASGELFF.

A remark on this clonotype: Its ends do not fully match the called genes, so a read error is possible. As DNA, the CDR3 is TGTGCCAGCAGTTCGGCGGGACGTTTGAATTTT. Its protein is CASSSAGRLNF. The chain combines TRBV6-2 or TRBV6-3 with TRBJ1-4, with D possibly matching TRBD1 (5 bases). CDR1 is MNHEY, CDR2 SVGEGT, per germline. CDR3 length: 11 amino acids.

This chain uses TRBV4-2 with TRBJ1-1; D remains ambiguous. The germline V gene encodes CDR1 LGHNA and CDR2 YNFKEQ. V lost 0 bases and J 9 bases, leaving 5 bases between the germline ends. The CDR3 runs 11 residues. CDR3 in amino acids: CASSQDLQAFF. For the CDR3, the DNA is TGTGCCAGCAGCCAAGATCTGCAAGCTTTCTTT.

The rearrangement uses TRBV2 and TRBJ1-5; perhaps TRBD1 as D (6 bases). The V end was cut by 4 bases, the J end by 5 bases, with 18 bases between. CDR3 length: 16 residues. Germline V gives CDR1 SNHLY, CDR2 FYNNEI. The DNA for the CDR3 is TGTGCCAGCAGTGTACGGGTTCGGGACACGTATCAGCCCCAGCATTTT. Translation gives CASSVRVRDTYQPQHF.

This clonotype was found many times. This chain links TRBV5-8 with TRBJ2-7; the D gene is possibly TRBD1 (5 bases). Between the trimmed V and J ends, which lost 6 bases and 1 base, there was a span of 20 bases. CDR3 length: 16 residues. Germline assignment: CDR1 SGHTS and CDR2 YDEGEE. CDR3 coding DNA: TGTGCCAGCACCCCCCCCACAGGTGAAGCGTCCTACGAGCAGTACTTC. It yields the protein CASTPPTGEASYEQYF.

The table lists this clonotype with many counts. This rearrangement joins TRBV9 to TRBJ2-5; D not resolved. The CDR3 runs 16 residues. V dropped 4 bases and J dropped 1 base, with 17 bases sitting between them. Germline CDR1 is SGDLS and CDR2 is YYNGEE. In nucleotides, the CDR3 is TGTGCCAGCAGCTCCAGAGGCGCTGGGCCCCAAGAGACCCAGTACTTC. It encodes CASSSRGAGPQETQYF.

About this clonotype itself: One end of the junction varies from germline; a read error may be responsible. The J gene is TRBJ1-4, the V gene TRBV19, with D possibly matching TRBD1 (6 bases). CDR1 is LNHDA and CDR2 is SQIVND in the germline V gene (reference sequence). This CDR3 has 14 residues. CDR3 bases: TGTGCCAGTAGTAAGTGGACAGCAAATGAAAAACTGGTTTTT. Its protein is CASSKWTANEKLVF. Complete variable domain (other parts from reference TRBV19 and TRBJ1-4): DGGITQSPKYLFRKEGQNVTLSCEQNLNHDAMYWYRQDPGQGLRLIYYSQIVNDFQKGDIAEGYSVSREKKESFPLTVTSAQKNPTAFYLCASSKWTANEKLVFGSGTQLSVL.

Concerning this clonotype itself: One end of the junction is discordant with germline, which a read error may explain. The CDR3 region has the DNA TGCGCCAGCAGCTTAGGCGAGGGACAGCATAGAGCCCAGTACTTC. It encodes CASSLGEGQHRAQYF. V is TRBV11-2 and J is TRBJ2-5; 7 positions agree with TRBD1. Germline loops: CDR1 SGHAT, CDR2 FQNNGV. The CDR3 loop spans 15 amino acids. The whole variable domain, remainder taken from reference TRBV11-2 and TRBJ2-5, is EAGVAQSPRYKIIEKRQSVAFWCNPISGHATLYWYQQILGQGPKLLIQFQNNGVVDDSQLPKDRFSAERLKGVDSTLKIQPAKLEDSAVYLCASSLGEGQHRAQYFGPGTRLLVL.

The chain employs TRBV7-9 and TRBJ1-5, with TRBD1 as a possible D gene (6 bases). The CDR3 covers 19 residues. V lost 0 bases to trimming and J lost 13 bases, with 31 bases between them. Germline V gene lookup returns CDR1 SEHNR and CDR2 FQNEAQ (reference sequence). For the CDR3, the DNA is TGTGCCAGCAGCTTAGCCCCCCCGCTCGTCGACAGGCGGAGGGAGACTCAGCATTTT. Its translation is CASSLAPPLVDRRRETQHF.

As regards this clonotype: A much larger clone sits a single nucleotide away, making a read error possible. The chain links TRBV5-6 to TRBJ2-3; 10 nucleotides match TRBD2. CDR1 SGHDT and CDR2 YYEEEE come from the germline V gene. Trimming took 5 bases from V and 6 from J; bases not matched to a gene: 6. The CDR3 runs to 14 residues. The CDR3 here is CASSPGTSEDTQYF. The CDR3, as DNA: TGTGCCAGCAGTCCCGGGACTAGCGAGGATACGCAGTATTTT.

By sample share, this clonotype is medium-sized. The chain joins TRBV10-3 to TRBJ2-7; no definite D call. The germline CDR1 and CDR2 sequences are ENHRY and SYGVKD. The CDR3 is 12 amino acids. V was cut by 3 bases and J by 2 bases, with 5 bases left in between. CDR3 residues: CAISDYTYEQYF. The CDR3 nucleotides are TGTGCCATCAGTGATTACACCTACGAGCAGTACTTC.

There are many counts of this clonotype. The chain combines TRBV19 with TRBJ1-5, with 9 bases identical to TRBD1. The V and J ends lost 8 bases and 7 bases, in that order; junction bases with no gene match: 6. The germline gives CDR1 LNHDA, CDR2 SQIVND (reference sequence). CDR3 size: 13 residues. CDR3: CASGTGSRQPQHF. The CDR3 coding sequence is TGTGCCAGTGGGACAGGGTCGCGGCAGCCCCAGCATTTT.

This clonotype has a count of ten or more. It may be a read error: a sequence one base away is much more abundant. This chain connects TRBV9 to TRBJ2-7; 7 bases are a match to TRBD1. CDR1 and CDR2 from the germline V gene are SGDLS and YYNGEE. The CDR3 has 14 residues. CDR3 region: CASSRKGASYEQSF. Written as DNA, the CDR3 is TGTGCCAGCAGCCGTAAGGGGGCATCCTACGAGCAGTCCTTC. The full variable domain, rest sourced from reference TRBV9 and TRBJ2-7, is DSGVTQTPKHLITATGQRVTLRCSPRSGDLSVYWYQQSLDQGLQFLIQYYNGEERAKGNILERFSAQQFPDLHSELNLSSLELGDSALYFCASSRKGASYEQSFGPGTRLTVT.

In its sample, this clonotype ranks as medium-sized. The J gene is TRBJ2-7, the V gene TRBV12-3 or TRBV12-4; 7 nucleotides agree with TRBD1. Losses at the gene ends were 6 bases for V and 2 bases for J; bases not matched to a gene: 1. The CDR3 is 12 amino acids. The CDR3 sequence: CASRTGTYEQYF. CDR3 nucleotides: TGTGCCAGCAGGACAGGGACCTACGAGCAGTACTTC.

This clonotype has ten or more counts. The chain recombines TRBV5-8 with TRBJ2-1, with TRBD1 as a possible D gene (5 bases). The CDR3 sequence is 12 residues long. Germline CDR1 reads SGHTS; CDR2 reads YDEGEE. V gave up 4 bases and J gave up 13 bases, with 15 bases separating them. The CDR3: CASSTDSTVQFF. The CDR3 DNA reads TGTGCCAGCAGCACCGACAGTACGGTACAGTTCTTC.

As concerns this clonotype: An end of the junction does not agree with germline; a read error may underlie this. The V call is TRBV20-1, the J call TRBJ2-7, with 7 bases matching TRBD2. CDR1 and CDR2 from the germline V gene are DFQATT and SNEGSKA (reference sequence). The CDR3 sequence is 13 residues long. CDR3 bases: TGCAGTGCCAACAAAATCGGGGGGAGCGAGCAGTATTTC. This encodes CSANKIGGSEQYF.

This clonotype has ten or more counts. A much larger clone differs from this one at a single base, so this may be a read error. The chain couples TRBV20-1 to TRBJ2-7; D may be TRBD1 (5 bases). The CDR3 is 11 amino acids. Germline CDR1 is DFQATT and CDR2 is SNEGSKA (reference sequence). CDR3 coding DNA: TGCAGTGTGGACAATAGGTACGAGCAGTCCTTC. This gives the protein CSVDNRYEQSF.

This clonotype was picked up many times. The chain combines TRBV20-1 with TRBJ2-5; D perhaps matches TRBD1 (5 bases). This CDR3 has 13 amino acids. Germline V gene sequence: CDR1 DFQATT, CDR2 SNEGSKA (reference sequence). V lost 2 bases to trimming and J lost 6 bases, with 13 bases between them. The CDR3 is CSARPDSPKTQYF. CDR3 DNA: TGCAGTGCTAGACCAGACAGTCCCAAGACCCAGTACTTC.

The gene calls are TRBV13 and TRBJ1-2; D gene uncertain. The CDR3 totals 15 residues. V lost 0 bases and J 4 bases, leaving 12 bases between the germline ends. The germline V gene encodes CDR1 PRHDT and CDR2 FYEKMQ (reference sequence). CDR3 DNA: TGTGCCAGCAGCTTAGGCGCAAGGGAGAGCTATGGCTACACCTTC. Encoded protein: CASSLGARESYGYTF.

The chain employs TRBV4-2 and TRBJ2-3, with D tentatively TRBD1 or TRBD2 (5 bases each). Per the germline V gene, CDR1 is LGHNA and CDR2 is YNFKEQ. The CDR3 consists of 16 residues. V lost 2 bases to trimming and J lost 2 bases, with 14 bases between them. The CDR3 region has the DNA TGTGCCAGCAGCCAACAGCCCGGGGCCTTCACAGATACGCAGTATTTT. Translation: CASSQQPGAFTDTQYF.

This clonotype was detected only once. The chain joins TRBV10-2 to TRBJ1-4; tentative D call: TRBD1 (5 bases). This CDR3 is 19 amino acids long. Between the trimmed V and J ends, which lost 4 bases and 0 bases, there was a span of 21 bases. Germline assignment: CDR1 WSHSY and CDR2 SAAADI. The CDR3 reads CASSGSSGLGRTTNEKLFF. Here the CDR3 DNA reads TGCGCCAGCAGTGGCAGTTCGGGGCTGGGCAGGACAACTAATGAAAAACTGTTTTTT.

The chain couples TRBV15 to TRBJ1-2; D uncertain. Trimming left V 5 bases short and J 1 base short, with 8 bases between. From germline, CDR1 is LNHNV and CDR2 YYDKDF (reference sequence). The CDR3 has 13 residues. In DNA, the CDR3 is TGTGCCACCAGCCCGGACCGTAACTATGGCTACACCTTC. It translates to CATSPDRNYGYTF.

This clonotype has a count of ten or more. This could be a read error, since a much larger clone is one nucleotide away. The rearrangement joins TRBV6-4 to TRBJ2-3, with D perhaps TRBD1 or TRBD2 (5 bases each). This CDR3 has 16 residues. CDR1 is MRHNA, CDR2 SNTAGT, per germline. Trimming removed 5 bases from V and 1 base from J, with 16 bases in between. The CDR3 DNA sequence: TGTGCCAGCAGTCACACACGGGGCGGCGGCACAGATACGCAGTATTTT. Translated: CASSHTRGGGTDTQYF.